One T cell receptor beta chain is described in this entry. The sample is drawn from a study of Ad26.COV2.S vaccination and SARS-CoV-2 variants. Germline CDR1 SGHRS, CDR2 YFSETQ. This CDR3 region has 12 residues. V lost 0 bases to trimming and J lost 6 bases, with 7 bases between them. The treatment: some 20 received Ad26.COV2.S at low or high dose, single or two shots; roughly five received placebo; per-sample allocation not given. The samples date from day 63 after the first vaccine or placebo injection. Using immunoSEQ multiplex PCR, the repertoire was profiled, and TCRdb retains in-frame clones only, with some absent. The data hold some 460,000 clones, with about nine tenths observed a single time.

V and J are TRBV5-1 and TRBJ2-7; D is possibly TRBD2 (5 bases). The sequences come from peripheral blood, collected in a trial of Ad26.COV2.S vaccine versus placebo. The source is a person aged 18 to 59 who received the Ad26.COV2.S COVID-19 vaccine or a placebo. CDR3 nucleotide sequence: TGCGCCAGCAGCTTGGGGGCGGGCGAGCAGTACTTC. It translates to CASSLGAGEQYF.